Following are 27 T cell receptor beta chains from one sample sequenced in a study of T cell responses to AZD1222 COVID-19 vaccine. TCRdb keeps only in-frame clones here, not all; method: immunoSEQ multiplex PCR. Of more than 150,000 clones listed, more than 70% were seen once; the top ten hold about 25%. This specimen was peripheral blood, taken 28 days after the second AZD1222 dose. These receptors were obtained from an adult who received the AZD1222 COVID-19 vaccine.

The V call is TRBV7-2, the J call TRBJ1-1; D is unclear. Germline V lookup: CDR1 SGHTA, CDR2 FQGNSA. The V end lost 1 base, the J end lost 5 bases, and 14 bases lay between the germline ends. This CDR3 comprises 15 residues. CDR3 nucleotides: TGTGCCAGCAGCTTAGAGAGGGATGCGAGAACTGAAGCTTTCTTT. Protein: CASSLERDARTEAFF.

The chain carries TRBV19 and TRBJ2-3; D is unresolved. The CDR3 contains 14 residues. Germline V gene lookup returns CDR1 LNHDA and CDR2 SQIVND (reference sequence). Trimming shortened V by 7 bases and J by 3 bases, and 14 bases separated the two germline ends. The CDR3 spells CASTLDKGTDTQYF. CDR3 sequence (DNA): TGTGCCAGTACTTTAGACAAGGGAACAGATACGCAGTATTTT.

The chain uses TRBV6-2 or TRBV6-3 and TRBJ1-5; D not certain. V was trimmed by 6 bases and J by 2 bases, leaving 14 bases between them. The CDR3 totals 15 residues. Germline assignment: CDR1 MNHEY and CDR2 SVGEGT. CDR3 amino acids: CASSTTVGGNQPQHF. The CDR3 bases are TGTGCCAGCAGCACTACCGTCGGGGGCAATCAGCCCCAGCATTTT.

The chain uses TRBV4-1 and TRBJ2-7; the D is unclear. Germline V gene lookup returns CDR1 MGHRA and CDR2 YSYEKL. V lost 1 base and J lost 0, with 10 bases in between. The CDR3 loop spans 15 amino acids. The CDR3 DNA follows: TGCGCCAGCAGCCAAGTAGGGAAGAACTCCTACGAGCAGTACTTC. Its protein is CASSQVGKNSYEQYF.

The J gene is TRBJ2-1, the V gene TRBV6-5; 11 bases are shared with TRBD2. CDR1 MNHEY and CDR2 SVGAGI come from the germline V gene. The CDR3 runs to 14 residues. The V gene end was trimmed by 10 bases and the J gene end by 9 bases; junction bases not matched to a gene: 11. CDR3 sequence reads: CATYLSGRAREQFF. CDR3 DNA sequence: TGTGCCACCTACCTTAGCGGGAGGGCACGTGAGCAGTTCTTC.

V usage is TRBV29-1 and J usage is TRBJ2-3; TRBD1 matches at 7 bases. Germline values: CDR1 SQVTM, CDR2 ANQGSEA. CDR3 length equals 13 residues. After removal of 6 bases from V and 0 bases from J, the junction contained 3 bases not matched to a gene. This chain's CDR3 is CSVGGQSTDTQYF. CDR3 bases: TGCAGCGTAGGGGGACAGAGCACAGATACGCAGTATTTT.

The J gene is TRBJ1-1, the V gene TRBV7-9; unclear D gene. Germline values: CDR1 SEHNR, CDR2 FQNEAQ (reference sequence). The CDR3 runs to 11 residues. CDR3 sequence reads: CAVRDGTEAFF. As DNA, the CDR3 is TGTGCTGTCAGAGACGGGACTGAAGCTTTCTTT.

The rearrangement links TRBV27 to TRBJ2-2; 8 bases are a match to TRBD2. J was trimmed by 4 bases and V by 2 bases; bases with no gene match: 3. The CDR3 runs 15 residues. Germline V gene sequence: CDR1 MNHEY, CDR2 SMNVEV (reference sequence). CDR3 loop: CASSLLAGVTGELFF. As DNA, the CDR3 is TGTGCCAGCAGTTTACTAGCGGGTGTCACCGGGGAGCTGTTTTTT.

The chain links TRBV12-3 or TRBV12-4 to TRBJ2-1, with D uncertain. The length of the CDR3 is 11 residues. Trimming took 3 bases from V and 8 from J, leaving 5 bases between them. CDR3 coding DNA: TGTGCCAGCAGTTTCCCGGATGAGCAGTTCTTC. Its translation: CASSFPDEQFF.

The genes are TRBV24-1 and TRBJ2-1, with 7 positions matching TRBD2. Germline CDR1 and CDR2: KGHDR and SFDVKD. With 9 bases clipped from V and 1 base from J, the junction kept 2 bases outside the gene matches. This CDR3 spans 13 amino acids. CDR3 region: CATASGSYNEQFF. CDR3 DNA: TGTGCCACCGCTAGCGGTTCCTACAATGAGCAGTTCTTC.

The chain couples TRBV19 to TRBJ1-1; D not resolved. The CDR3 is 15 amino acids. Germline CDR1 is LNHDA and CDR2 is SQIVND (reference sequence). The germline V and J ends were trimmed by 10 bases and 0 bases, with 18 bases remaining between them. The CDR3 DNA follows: TGTGCCACTAAGTACGCCGGTTCTATGAACACTGAAGCTTTCTTT. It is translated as CATKYAGSMNTEAFF. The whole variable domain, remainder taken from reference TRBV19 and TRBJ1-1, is DGGITQSPKYLFRKEGQNVTLSCEQNLNHDAMYWYRQDPGQGLRLIYYSQIVNDFQKGDIAEGYSVSREKKESFPLTVTSAQKNPTAFYLCATKYAGSMNTEAFFGQGTRLTVV.

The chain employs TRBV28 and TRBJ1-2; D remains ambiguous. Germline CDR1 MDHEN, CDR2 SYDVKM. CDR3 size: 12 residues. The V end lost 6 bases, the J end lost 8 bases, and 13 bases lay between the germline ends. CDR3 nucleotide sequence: TGTGCCAGCAGGCAGGCTCTAGAGGGCTACACCTTC. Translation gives CASRQALEGYTF.

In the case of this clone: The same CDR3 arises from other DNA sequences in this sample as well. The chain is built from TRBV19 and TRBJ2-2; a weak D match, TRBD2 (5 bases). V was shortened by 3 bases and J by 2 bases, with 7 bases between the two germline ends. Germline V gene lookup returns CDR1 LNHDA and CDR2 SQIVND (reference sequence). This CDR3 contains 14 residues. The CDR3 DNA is TGTGCCAGTAGTATTGGAGGTAACACCGGGGAGCTGTTTTTT. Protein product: CASSIGGNTGELFF. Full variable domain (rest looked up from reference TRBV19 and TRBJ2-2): DGGITQSPKYLFRKEGQNVTLSCEQNLNHDAMYWYRQDPGQGLRLIYYSQIVNDFQKGDIAEGYSVSREKKESFPLTVTSAQKNPTAFYLCASSIGGNTGELFFGEGSRLTVL.

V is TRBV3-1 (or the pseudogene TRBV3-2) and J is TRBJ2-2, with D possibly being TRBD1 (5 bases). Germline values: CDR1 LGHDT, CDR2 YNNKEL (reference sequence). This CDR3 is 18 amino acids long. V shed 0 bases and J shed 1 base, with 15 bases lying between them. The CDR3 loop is CASSQEPSQGKNTGELFF. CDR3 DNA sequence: TGTGCCAGCAGCCAAGAGCCGTCTCAGGGTAAGAACACCGGGGAGCTGTTTTTT.

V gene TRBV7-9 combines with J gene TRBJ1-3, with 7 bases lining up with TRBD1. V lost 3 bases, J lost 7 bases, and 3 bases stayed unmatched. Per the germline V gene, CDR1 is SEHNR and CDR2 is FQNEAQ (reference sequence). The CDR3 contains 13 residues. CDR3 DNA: TGTGCCAGCAGCTTGCAGGGGGGGAACACCATATATTTT. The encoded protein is CASSLQGGNTIYF.

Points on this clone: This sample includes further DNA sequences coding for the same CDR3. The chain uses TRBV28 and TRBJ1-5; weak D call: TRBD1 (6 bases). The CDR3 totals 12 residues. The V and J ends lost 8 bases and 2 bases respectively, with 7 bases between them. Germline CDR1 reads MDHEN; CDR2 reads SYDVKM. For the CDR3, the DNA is TGTGCCAGCTCAGGGGGCAATCAGCCCCAGCATTTT. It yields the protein CASSGGNQPQHF.

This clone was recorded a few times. The CDR3 region has the DNA TGTGCCAGTAGTATGGGGAGATGGGACGAGCAGTACTTC. Translation: CASSMGRWDEQYF. The V and J genes are TRBV19 and TRBJ2-7, with D possibly being TRBD2 (5 bases). With 3 bases removed from V and 5 bases from J, the gap between germline ends came to 11 bases. The CDR3 totals 13 residues. The V gene's germline CDR1 is LNHDA and CDR2 SQIVND (reference sequence).

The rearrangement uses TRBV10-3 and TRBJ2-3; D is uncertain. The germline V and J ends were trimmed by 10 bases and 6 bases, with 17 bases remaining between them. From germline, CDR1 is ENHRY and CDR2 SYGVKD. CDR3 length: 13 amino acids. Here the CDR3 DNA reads TGTGCCACGGTTCGGTCTCTTGAGGATACGCAGTATTTT. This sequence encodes CATVRSLEDTQYF.

The CDR3 DNA follows: TGTGCCAGCAGCTCTTCGACAGGGAAAGGGGAGACCCAGTACTTC. Residues: CASSSSTGKGETQYF. The rearrangement uses TRBV7-2 and TRBJ2-5; 7 bases fit TRBD1. Germline trimming cut 4 bases from V and 5 bases from J; bases unmatched to any gene: 10. Germline loops: CDR1 SGHTA, CDR2 FQGNSA. CDR3 size: 15 residues.

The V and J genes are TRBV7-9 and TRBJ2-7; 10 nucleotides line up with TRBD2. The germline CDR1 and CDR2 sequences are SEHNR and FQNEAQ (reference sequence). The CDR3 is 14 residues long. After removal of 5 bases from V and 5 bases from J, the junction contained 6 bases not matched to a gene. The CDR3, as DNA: TGTGCCAGCAGCCCAGCGGGACTAGCGAACGAGCAGTACTTC. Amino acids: CASSPAGLANEQYF.

This CDR3 is CAWGASSGNTIYF. The DNA of the CDR3 is TGTGCCTGGGGGGCCAGCTCTGGAAACACCATATATTTT. The V gene is TRBV30, the J gene TRBJ1-3; D is possibly TRBD1 (5 bases). Trimming took off 5 bases at V and 0 bases at J, with 8 bases between the two ends. CDR1 is GTSNPN, CDR2 SVGIG, per germline (reference sequence). The CDR3 extends over 13 amino acids.

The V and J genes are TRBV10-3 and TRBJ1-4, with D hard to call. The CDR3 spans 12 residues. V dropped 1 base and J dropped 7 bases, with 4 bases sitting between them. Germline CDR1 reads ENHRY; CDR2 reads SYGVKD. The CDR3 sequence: CAISEWSEKLFF. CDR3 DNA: TGTGCCATCAGTGAGTGGAGTGAAAAACTGTTTTTT.

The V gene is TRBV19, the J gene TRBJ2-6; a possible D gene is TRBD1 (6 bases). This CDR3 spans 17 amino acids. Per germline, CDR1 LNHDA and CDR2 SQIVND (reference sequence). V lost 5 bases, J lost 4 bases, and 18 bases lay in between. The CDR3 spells CASSGDITLGGANVLTF. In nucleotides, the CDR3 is TGTGCCAGTAGTGGGGACATTACCTTGGGAGGGGCCAACGTCCTGACTTTC.

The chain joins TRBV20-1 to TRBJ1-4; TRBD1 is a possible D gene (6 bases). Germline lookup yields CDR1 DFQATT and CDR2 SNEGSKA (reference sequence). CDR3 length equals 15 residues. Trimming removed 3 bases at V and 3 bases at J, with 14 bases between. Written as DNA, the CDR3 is TGCAGTGCTAGTGGAGGCAGGGGCGCTAATGAAAAACTGTTTTTT. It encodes CSASGGRGANEKLFF.

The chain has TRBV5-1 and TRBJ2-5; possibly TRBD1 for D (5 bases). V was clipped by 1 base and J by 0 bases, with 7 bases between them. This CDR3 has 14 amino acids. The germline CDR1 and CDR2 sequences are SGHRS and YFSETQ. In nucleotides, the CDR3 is TGCGCCAGCAGCTTGAGACAGTACCAAGAGACCCAGTACTTC. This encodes CASSLRQYQETQYF.

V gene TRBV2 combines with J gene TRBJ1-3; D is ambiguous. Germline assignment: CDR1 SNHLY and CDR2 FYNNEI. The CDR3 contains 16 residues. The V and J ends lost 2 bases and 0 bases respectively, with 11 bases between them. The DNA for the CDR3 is TGTGCCAGCAGTGAATGGGGTTTGAGCTCTGGAAACACCATATATTTT. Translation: CASSEWGLSSGNTIYF.

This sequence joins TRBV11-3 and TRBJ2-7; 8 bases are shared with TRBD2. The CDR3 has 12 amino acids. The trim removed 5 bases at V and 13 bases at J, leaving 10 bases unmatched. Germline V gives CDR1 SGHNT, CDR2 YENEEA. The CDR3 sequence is CASSPVGREEYF. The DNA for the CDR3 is TGTGCCAGCAGCCCCGTGGGGCGGGAGGAATACTTC.